These 16 T cell receptor beta chains share one sample of origin, sequenced in a study of T cell responses to AZD1222 COVID-19 vaccine. TCRdb keeps only in-frame clones here, not all; method: immunoSEQ multiplex PCR. Of 150,000 or so clones in the sample, roughly 92% were seen once. This specimen consisted of peripheral blood, obtained on day 0 of AZD1222 vaccination. These receptors originate from an adult in good health.

About this clone itself: One end of the junction fails to match germline, which may point to a read error. The rearrangement links TRBV7-7 to TRBJ2-1, with D perhaps matching TRBD2 (6 bases). The CDR3 runs 18 residues. Germline CDR1 reads SSHAT; CDR2 reads FNYEAQ (reference sequence). The CDR3 region has the DNA TGTGCTAGCAGCTTAGAAGCGTGGGACTCCCCCGGGTACAATGAGCAGTTCTTC. Protein: CASSLEAWDSPGYNEQFF.

In its sample, this clone was seen a few times. The CDR3, as DNA: TGTGCCAGCAGCCTTGGACTAGCGGTTAATGAGCAGTTCTTC. Protein product: CASSLGLAVNEQFF. This chain connects TRBV3-1 (or the pseudogene TRBV3-2) to TRBJ2-1; 10 bases map to TRBD2. CDR1 LGHDT and CDR2 YNNKEL come from the germline V gene (reference sequence). V trimming: 4 bases; J trimming: 7 bases; junction bases outside the gene matches: 4. This CDR3 spans 14 amino acids.

The rearrangement joins TRBV13 to TRBJ2-3, with D possibly matching TRBD2 (6 bases). The CDR3 consists of 16 residues. V gave up 2 bases and J gave up 4 bases, with 16 bases separating them. Germline loops: CDR1 PRHDT, CDR2 FYEKMQ (reference sequence). The CDR3 here is CASSLTLASSADTQYF. The CDR3 nucleotides read TGTGCCAGCAGCTTAACACTTGCCTCTAGCGCAGATACGCAGTATTTT.

A note on this clone: The germline gene is not matched at one end of the junction; a read error may be the cause. The chain uses TRBV20-1 and TRBJ2-2, with no clear D. This CDR3 is built from 11 residues. Per germline, CDR1 DFQATT and CDR2 SNEGSKA (reference sequence). CDR3 DNA: TGCAGTGCTAGGAACCCCGGGGAGCTGTTTTTT. Translation: CSARNPGELFF.

The chain links TRBV7-9 to TRBJ2-1; 13 bases map to TRBD2. Unmatched junction bases numbered 6, after V lost 3 bases and J lost 10 bases. CDR3 size: 15 residues. Germline V gene data show CDR1 as SEHNR and CDR2 as FQNEAQ (reference sequence). CDR3 sequence (DNA): TGTGCCAGCAGCTTTATTGGGACTAGCGGGAAGGAGCAGTTCTTC. It translates to CASSFIGTSGKEQFF. Combining the CDR3 with reference TRBV7-9 and TRBJ2-1 gives the whole variable domain DTGVSQNPRHKITKRGQNVTFRCDPISEHNRLYWYRQTLGQGPEFLTYFQNEAQLEKSRLLSDRFSAERPKGSFSTLEIQRTEQGDSAMYLCASSFIGTSGKEQFFGPGTRLTVL.

The chain combines TRBV5-4 with TRBJ2-1; 8 nucleotides match TRBD1. The CDR3 runs 16 residues. The V gene end was trimmed by 4 bases and the J gene end by 5 bases; junction bases not matched to a gene: 11. Germline assignment: CDR1 SGHNT and CDR2 YYREEE (reference sequence). The CDR3 loop is CASSPAARGLDNEQFF. The CDR3 DNA reads TGTGCCAGCAGCCCGGCGGCCAGGGGGCTCGACAATGAGCAGTTCTTC.

Here the CDR3 reads CASSLSRETQYF. In DNA form, the CDR3 reads TGTGCCAGCAGCTTAAGTCGGGAGACCCAGTACTTC. V and J are TRBV7-2 and TRBJ2-5; D ambiguous. V was shortened by 2 bases and J by 5 bases, with 6 bases between the two germline ends. The germline gives CDR1 SGHTA, CDR2 FQGNSA. The CDR3 covers 12 residues.

The chain joins TRBV29-1 to TRBJ2-7, with D maybe TRBD2 (5 bases). Germline V CDR1 and CDR2: SQVTM, ANQGSEA. Trimming removed 4 bases at V and 7 bases at J, with 14 bases between. The CDR3 runs 12 residues. The CDR3 bases are TGCAGCGTTGTCCCGGTCCCGGGGGAGCAGTACTTC. Protein sequence: CSVVPVPGEQYF.

The chain joins TRBV6-5 to TRBJ2-3; D may correspond to TRBD1 or TRBD2 (5 bases each). V lost 7 bases, J lost 0 bases, and 14 bases lay in between. Germline V gives CDR1 MNHEY, CDR2 SVGAGI. The CDR3 is 15 amino acids. The CDR3 sequence: CASMPGTASTDTQYF. CDR3 nucleotide sequence: TGTGCCAGCATGCCCGGGACGGCTAGCACAGATACGCAGTATTTT.

The chain recombines TRBV5-1 with TRBJ1-1; 11 bases agree with TRBD1. Germline lookup yields CDR1 SGHRS and CDR2 YFSETQ. This CDR3 has 14 residues. With V trimmed by 5 bases and J by 5 bases, 5 bases remained unmatched. As DNA, the CDR3 is TGCGCCAGCAGGGTGGGACAGGGGGGTACTGAAGCTTTCTTT. It yields the protein CASRVGQGGTEAFF.

There are a few counts of this clone. The CDR3: CASSPRVRNQPQHF. For the CDR3, the DNA is TGTGCCAGCAGCCCCAGGGTTCGCAATCAGCCCCAGCATTTT. The chain recombines TRBV3-1 (or the pseudogene TRBV3-2) with TRBJ1-5; D possibly corresponds to TRBD1 (5 bases). The length of the CDR3 is 14 residues. V lost 4 bases and J lost 2, with 9 bases in between. Germline V CDR1 and CDR2: LGHDT, YNNKEL (reference sequence).

The chain employs TRBV5-4 and TRBJ2-7, with D possibly being TRBD1 (6 bases). Trimming pared 5 bases from V and 3 bases from J, leaving 21 bases between. The CDR3 spans 16 residues. Germline V gene data show CDR1 as SGHNT and CDR2 as YYREEE (reference sequence). This CDR3 is CASSPFTQIGGYEQYF. CDR3 DNA: TGTGCCAGCAGTCCCTTCACCCAAATAGGGGGCTACGAGCAGTACTTC.

The chain joins TRBV18 to TRBJ2-2; 7 positions agree with TRBD1. The CDR3 is 16 amino acids. Trimming cost V 3 bases and J 4 bases; bases outside gene matches: 8. CDR1 and CDR2 (germline): KGHSH, LQKENI. CDR3 region: CASSPLGTETTGELFF. The CDR3 DNA is TGTGCCAGCTCACCTCTCGGGACAGAGACCACCGGGGAGCTGTTTTTT. Combining the CDR3 with reference TRBV18 and TRBJ2-2 gives the whole variable domain NAGVMQNPRHLVRRRGQEARLRCSPMKGHSHVYWYRQLPEEGLKFMVYLQKENIIDESGMPKERFSAEFPKEGPSILRIQQVVRGDSAAYFCASSPLGTETTGELFFGEGSRLTVL.

This sequence joins TRBV28 and TRBJ1-5, with D maybe TRBD1 (6 bases). V shed 4 bases and J shed 7 bases, with 14 bases lying between them. Germline CDR1 and CDR2: MDHEN and SYDVKM. The CDR3 runs 14 residues. CDR3 coding DNA: TGTGCCAGCAGTTGGACAGACCTAGGGCAGCCCCAGCATTTT. As protein: CASSWTDLGQPQHF. Complete variable domain (other parts from reference TRBV28 and TRBJ1-5): DVKVTQSSRYLVKRTGEKVFLECVQDMDHENMFWYRQDPGLGLRLIYFSYDVKMKEKGDIPEGYSVSREKKERFSLILESASTNQTSMYLCASSWTDLGQPQHFGDGTRLSIL.

The chain recombines TRBV15 with TRBJ2-5, with 9 bases that match TRBD1. Germline V lookup: CDR1 LNHNV, CDR2 YYDKDF (reference sequence). This CDR3 region has 17 residues. The junction had 8 bases not matched to a gene; V was cut back by 0 bases and J by 3 bases. The chain's CDR3 is CATSRDSYRGLEETQYF. CDR3 DNA: TGTGCCACCAGCAGAGATTCGTACAGGGGGCTAGAAGAGACCCAGTACTTC.

The gene calls are TRBV4-2 and TRBJ1-3, with D maybe TRBD1 (5 bases). CDR3 size: 20 residues. CDR1 is LGHNA, CDR2 YNFKEQ, per germline. Trimming cost V 0 bases and J 4 bases, with 25 bases left between them. The CDR3 nucleotides are TGTGCCAGCAGCCAAGACTCCCTTCGGGCTTCTCGGAGGGGAGGAAACACCATATATTTT. Translated: CASSQDSLRASRRGGNTIYF.